This TCR beta chain emerged from a study of blood T cell repertoires in COVID-19. Study-wide background: Some COVID-19 samples were acute and others convalescent; all came from the United States, Italy and Spain. The analysed material was cDNA or gDNA that came from T cells, B-cell-depleted T cells, or PBMCs.

In the source study's methods: Using reference gene primer amplification, nucleated cell counts were estimated. TCRdb's copy holds only in-frame clones and misses some; the assay was immunoSEQ multiplex PCR. The V and J calls and the clone size are those of that table, but D and trimming were determined from the DNA. The sample contains about 73,000 clones, roughly three quarters of which appear only once. This CDR3 contains 18 residues. Trimming took 5 bases from V and 2 from J; bases not matched to a gene: 13. The germline V gene encodes CDR1 ENHRY and CDR2 SYGVKD. Patients in Seattle were enrolled during active infection, then followed longitudinally. In this sample, this clone is medium-sized.

The source is a man aged 70-80 years with COVID-19, enrolled during active disease. The sample consisted of peripheral blood. V gene TRBV10-3 combines with J gene TRBJ2-7; TRBD2 matches at 12 bases. CDR3 residues: CAISQTSGRGGGAYEQYF. CDR3 DNA: TGTGCCATCAGTCAGACTAGCGGGAGAGGAGGGGGGGCCTACGAGCAGTACTTC.